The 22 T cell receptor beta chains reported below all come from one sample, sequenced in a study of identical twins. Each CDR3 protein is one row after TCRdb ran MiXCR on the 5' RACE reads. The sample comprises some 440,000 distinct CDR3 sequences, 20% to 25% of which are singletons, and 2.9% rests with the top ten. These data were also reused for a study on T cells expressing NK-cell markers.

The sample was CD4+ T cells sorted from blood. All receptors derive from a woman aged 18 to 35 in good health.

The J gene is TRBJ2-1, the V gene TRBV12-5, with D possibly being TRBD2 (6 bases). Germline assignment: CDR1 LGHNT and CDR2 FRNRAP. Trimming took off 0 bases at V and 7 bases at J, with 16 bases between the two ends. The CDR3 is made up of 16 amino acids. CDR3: CASGLVPGGGNNEQFF. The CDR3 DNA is TGTGCTAGTGGTTTGGTACCCGGGGGTGGAAATAATGAGCAGTTCTTC.

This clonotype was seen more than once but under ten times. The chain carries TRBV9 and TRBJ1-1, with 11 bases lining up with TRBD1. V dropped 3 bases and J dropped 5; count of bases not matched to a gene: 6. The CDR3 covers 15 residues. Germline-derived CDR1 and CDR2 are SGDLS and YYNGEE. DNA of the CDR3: TGTGCCAGCAGCGCCATGGGACAGGGGGGGACTGAAGCTTTCTTT. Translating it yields CASSAMGQGGTEAFF. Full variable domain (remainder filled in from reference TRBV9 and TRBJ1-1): DSGVTQTPKHLITATGQRVTLRCSPRSGDLSVYWYQQSLDQGLQFLIQYYNGEERAKGNILERFSAQQFPDLHSELNLSSLELGDSALYFCASSAMGQGGTEAFFGQGTRLTVV.

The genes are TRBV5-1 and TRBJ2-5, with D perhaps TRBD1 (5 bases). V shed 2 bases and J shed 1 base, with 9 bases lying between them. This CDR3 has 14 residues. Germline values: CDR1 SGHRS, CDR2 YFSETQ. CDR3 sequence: CASSFRVAQETQYF. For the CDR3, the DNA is TGCGCCAGCAGCTTCAGGGTCGCCCAAGAGACCCAGTACTTC.

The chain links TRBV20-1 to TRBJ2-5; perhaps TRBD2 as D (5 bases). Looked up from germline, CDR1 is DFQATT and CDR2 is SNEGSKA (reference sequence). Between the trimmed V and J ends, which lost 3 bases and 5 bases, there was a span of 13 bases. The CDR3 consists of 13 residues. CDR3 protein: CSASTGVGETQYF. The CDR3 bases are TGCAGTGCTAGTACCGGGGTTGGGGAGACCCAGTACTTC.

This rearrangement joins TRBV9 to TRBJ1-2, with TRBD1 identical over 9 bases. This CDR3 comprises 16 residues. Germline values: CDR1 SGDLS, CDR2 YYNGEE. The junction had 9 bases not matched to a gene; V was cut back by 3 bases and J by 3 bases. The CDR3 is CASSASPGQGHYGYTF. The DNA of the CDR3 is TGTGCCAGCAGCGCTTCACCGGGACAGGGCCACTATGGCTACACCTTC.

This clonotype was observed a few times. CDR3 sequence reads: CASSLGGLAGGPASYNEQFF. In DNA form, the CDR3 reads TGTGCCAGCAGTTTAGGGGGACTAGCGGGAGGCCCCGCCTCCTACAATGAGCAGTTCTTC. The V gene is TRBV27, the J gene TRBJ2-1, with TRBD2 matching over 15 bases. Germline CDR1 and CDR2: MNHEY and SMNVEV (reference sequence). Trimming cost V 2 bases and J 0 bases; bases outside gene matches: 8. CDR3 size: 20 residues.

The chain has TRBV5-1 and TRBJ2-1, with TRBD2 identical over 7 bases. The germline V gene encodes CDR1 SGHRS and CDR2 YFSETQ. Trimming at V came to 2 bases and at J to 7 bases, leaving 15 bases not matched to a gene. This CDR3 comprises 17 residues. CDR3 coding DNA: TGCGCCAGCAGCTTAGAACCAGCGGGGTCCGGGGGGAATGAGCAGTTCTTC. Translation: CASSLEPAGSGGNEQFF.

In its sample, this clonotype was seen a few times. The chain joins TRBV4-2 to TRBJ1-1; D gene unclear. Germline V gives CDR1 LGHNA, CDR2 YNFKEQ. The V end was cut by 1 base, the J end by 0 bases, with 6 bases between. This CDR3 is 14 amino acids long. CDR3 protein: CASSQVGMNTEAFF. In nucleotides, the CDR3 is TGTGCCAGCAGCCAAGTCGGTATGAACACTGAAGCTTTCTTT.

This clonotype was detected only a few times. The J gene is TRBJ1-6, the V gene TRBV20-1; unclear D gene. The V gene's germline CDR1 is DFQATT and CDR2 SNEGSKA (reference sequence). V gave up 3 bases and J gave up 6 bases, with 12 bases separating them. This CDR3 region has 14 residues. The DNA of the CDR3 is TGCAGTGCTAGCAGTCTGACACTTAATTCACCCCTCCACTTT. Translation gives CSASSLTLNSPLHF.

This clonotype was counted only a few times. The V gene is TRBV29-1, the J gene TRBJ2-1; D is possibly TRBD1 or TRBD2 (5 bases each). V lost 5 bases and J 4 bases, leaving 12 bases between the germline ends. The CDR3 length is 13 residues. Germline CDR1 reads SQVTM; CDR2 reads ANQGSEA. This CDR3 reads CSVRDGGYNEQFF. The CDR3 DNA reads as TGCAGCGTTCGGGACGGTGGGTACAATGAGCAGTTCTTC.

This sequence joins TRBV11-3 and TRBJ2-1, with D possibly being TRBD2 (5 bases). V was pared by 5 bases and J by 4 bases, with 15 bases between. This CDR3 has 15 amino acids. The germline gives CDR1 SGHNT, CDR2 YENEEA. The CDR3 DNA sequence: TGTGCCAGCAGCCCGAGCGGAACGGCGTACAATGAGCAGTTCTTC. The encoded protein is CASSPSGTAYNEQFF. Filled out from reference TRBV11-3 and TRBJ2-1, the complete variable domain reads EAGVVQSPRYKIIEKKQPVAFWCNPISGHNTLYWYLQNLGQGPELLIRYENEEAVDDSQLPKDRFSAERLKGVDSTLKIQPAELGDSAVYLCASSPSGTAYNEQFFGPGTRLTVL.

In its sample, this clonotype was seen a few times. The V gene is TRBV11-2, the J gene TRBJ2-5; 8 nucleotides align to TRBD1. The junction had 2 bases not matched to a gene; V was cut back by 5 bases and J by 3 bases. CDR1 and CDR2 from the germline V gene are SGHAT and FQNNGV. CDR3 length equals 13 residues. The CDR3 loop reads CASSTDREETQYF. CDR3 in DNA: TGTGCCAGCAGCACGGACAGGGAAGAGACCCAGTACTTC.

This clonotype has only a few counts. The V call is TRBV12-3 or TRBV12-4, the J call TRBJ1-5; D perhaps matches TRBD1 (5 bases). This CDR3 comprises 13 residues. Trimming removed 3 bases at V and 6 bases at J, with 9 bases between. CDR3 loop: CASSFRGAQPQHF. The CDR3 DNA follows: TGTGCCAGCAGTTTCCGAGGGGCTCAGCCCCAGCATTTT.

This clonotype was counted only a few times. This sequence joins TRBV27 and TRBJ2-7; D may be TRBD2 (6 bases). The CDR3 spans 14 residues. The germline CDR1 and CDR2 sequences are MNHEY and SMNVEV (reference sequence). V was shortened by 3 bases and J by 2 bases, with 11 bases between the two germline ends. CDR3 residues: CASSFSRGAYEQYF. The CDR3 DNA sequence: TGTGCCAGCAGTTTTAGCCGCGGGGCCTACGAGCAGTACTTC.

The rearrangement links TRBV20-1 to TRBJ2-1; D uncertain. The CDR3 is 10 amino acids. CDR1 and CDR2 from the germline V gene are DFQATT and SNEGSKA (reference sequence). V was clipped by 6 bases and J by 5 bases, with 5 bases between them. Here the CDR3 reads CSATNNEQFF. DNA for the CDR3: TGCAGTGCCACTAACAATGAGCAGTTCTTC.

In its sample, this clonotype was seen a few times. The CDR3 region is CASSPPLSSGNTIYF. As DNA, the CDR3 is TGTGCCAGCTCACCACCACTGAGCTCTGGAAACACCATATATTTT. The rearrangement joins TRBV18 to TRBJ1-3; D gene ambiguous. The CDR3 covers 15 residues. V shed 0 bases and J shed 0 bases, with 6 bases lying between them. From germline, CDR1 is KGHSH and CDR2 LQKENI.

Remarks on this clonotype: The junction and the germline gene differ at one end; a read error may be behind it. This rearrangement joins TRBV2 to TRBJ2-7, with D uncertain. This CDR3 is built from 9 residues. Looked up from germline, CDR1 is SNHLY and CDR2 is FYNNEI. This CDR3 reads CASSEPASF. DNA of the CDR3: TGTGCCAGCAGTGAGCCCGCCAGCTTC.

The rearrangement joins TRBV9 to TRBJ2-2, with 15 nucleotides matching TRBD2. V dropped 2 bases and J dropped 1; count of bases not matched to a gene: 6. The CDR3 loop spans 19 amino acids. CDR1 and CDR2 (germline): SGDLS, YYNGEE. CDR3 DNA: TGTGCCAGCAGCGTGACCCTGGGACTAGCGGGAGGGAACACCGGGGAGCTGTTTTTT. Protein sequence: CASSVTLGLAGGNTGELFF.

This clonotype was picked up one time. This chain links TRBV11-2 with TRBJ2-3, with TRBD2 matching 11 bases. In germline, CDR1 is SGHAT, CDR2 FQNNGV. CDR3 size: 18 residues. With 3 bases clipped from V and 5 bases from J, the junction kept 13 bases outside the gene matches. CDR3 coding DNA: TGTGCCAGCAGCTTTGTTCATACTAGCGGGAGTTTTTTAGATACGCAGTATTTT. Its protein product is CASSFVHTSGSFLDTQYF. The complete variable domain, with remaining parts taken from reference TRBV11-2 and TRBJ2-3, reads EAGVAQSPRYKIIEKRQSVAFWCNPISGHATLYWYQQILGQGPKLLIQFQNNGVVDDSQLPKDRFSAERLKGVDSTLKIQPAKLEDSAVYLCASSFVHTSGSFLDTQYFGPGTRLTVL.

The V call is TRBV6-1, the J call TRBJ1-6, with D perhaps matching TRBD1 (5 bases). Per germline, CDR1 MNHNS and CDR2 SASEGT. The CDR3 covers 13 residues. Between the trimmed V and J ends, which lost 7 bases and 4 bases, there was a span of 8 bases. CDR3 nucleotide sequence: TGTGCCAGCAAGGGGTCATATAATTCACCCCTCCACTTT. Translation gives CASKGSYNSPLHF.

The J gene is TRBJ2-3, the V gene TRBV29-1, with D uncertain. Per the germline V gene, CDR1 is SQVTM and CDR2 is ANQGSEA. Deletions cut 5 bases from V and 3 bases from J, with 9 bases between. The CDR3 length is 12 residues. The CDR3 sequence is CSVSELTDTQYF. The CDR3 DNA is TGCAGCGTTTCAGAACTTACAGATACGCAGTATTTT.

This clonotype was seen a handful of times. CDR3 protein: CSVHGGPSYEQYF. In DNA form, the CDR3 reads TGCAGCGTCCACGGGGGACCCTCCTACGAGCAGTACTTC. This chain links TRBV20-1 with TRBJ2-7; possibly TRBD2 for D (6 bases). Per germline, CDR1 DFQATT and CDR2 SNEGSKA (reference sequence). The CDR3 consists of 13 residues.